The clone carrying this T cell receptor (beta chain) showed up many times. Unmatched junction bases numbered 5, after V lost 4 bases and J lost 1 base. The germline CDR1 and CDR2 sequences are SGHNT and YYREEE (reference sequence). The CDR3 length is 15 residues. The record originates from a study of shared clonotypes between healthy human individuals. The input for sorted-subset replicate PCRs was around 200 ng DNA, approximately 30,000 T cell genomes. Using immunoSEQ multiplex PCR, the repertoire was profiled, and TCRdb retains in-frame clones only, with some absent. The data show about 990,000 clones, approximately 80% seen once.

This chain links TRBV5-4 with TRBJ2-3; 8 positions match TRBD1. Sequenced: memory CD4+ T cells from PBMCs. As to subset: CD45RA-negative fraction. This clonotype originated in a man aged 18 to 35 in good health. Some clones in this sample may be carry-over from other donors' samples. The CDR3 reads CASSPVGQGTDTQYF. The CDR3 region has the DNA TGTGCCAGCAGCCCGGTGGGACAGGGCACAGATACGCAGTATTTT.